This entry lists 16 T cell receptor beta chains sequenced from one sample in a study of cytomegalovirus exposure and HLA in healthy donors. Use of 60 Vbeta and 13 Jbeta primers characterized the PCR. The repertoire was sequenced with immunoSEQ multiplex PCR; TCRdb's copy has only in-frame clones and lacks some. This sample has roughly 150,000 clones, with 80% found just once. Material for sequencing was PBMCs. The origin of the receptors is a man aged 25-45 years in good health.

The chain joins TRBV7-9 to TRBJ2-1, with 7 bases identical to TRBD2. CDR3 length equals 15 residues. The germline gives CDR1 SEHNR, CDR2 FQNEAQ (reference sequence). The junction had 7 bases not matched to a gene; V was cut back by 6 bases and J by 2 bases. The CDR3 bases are TGTGCCAGCAGTAGCAGACTAGCCACCTACAATGAGCAGTTCTTC. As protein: CASSSRLATYNEQFF. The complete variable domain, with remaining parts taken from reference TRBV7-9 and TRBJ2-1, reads DTGVSQNPRHKITKRGQNVTFRCDPISEHNRLYWYRQTLGQGPEFLTYFQNEAQLEKSRLLSDRFSAERPKGSFSTLEIQRTEQGDSAMYLCASSSRLATYNEQFFGPGTRLTVL.

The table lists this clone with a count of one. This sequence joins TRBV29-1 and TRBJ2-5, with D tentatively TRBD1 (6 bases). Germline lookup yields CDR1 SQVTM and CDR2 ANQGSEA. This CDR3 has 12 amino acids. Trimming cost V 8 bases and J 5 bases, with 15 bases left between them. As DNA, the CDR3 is TGCAGCACATTAACAGGGATGGAGACCCAGTACTTC. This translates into CSTLTGMETQYF. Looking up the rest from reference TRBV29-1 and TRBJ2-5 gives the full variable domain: SAVISQKPSRDICQRGTSLTIQCQVDSQVTMMFWYRQQPGQSLTLIATANQGSEATYESGFVIDKFPISRPNLTFSTLTVSNMSPEDSSIYLCSTLTGMETQYFGPGTRLLVL.

CDR3 sequence (DNA): TGTGCCAGCTCACCACCGCAGGGCCCGCAAGAGACCCAGTACTTC. Protein sequence: CASSPPQGPQETQYF. The V gene is TRBV18, the J gene TRBJ2-5, with a weak D call TRBD1 (5 bases). V lost 0 bases and J 2 bases, leaving 10 bases between the germline ends. The CDR3 consists of 15 residues. The V gene's germline CDR1 is KGHSH and CDR2 LQKENI.

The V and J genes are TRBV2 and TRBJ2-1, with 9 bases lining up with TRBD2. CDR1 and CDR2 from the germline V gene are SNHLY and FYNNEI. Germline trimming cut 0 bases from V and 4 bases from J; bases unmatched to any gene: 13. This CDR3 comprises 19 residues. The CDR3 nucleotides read TGTGCCAGCAGTGAAGCGGGGTTGGGGACTAGCCAGGAGTACAATGAGCAGTTCTTC. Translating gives CASSEAGLGTSQEYNEQFF.

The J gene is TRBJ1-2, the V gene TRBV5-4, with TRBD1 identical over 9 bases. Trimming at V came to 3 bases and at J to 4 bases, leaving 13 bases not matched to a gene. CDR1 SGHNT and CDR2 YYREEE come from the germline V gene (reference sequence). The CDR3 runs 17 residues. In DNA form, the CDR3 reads TGTGCCAGCAGCTCACCGGCTGGCGGGACAGGGCCCTATGGCTACACCTTC. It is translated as CASSSPAGGTGPYGYTF. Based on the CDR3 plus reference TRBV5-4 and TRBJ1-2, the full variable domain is ETGVTQSPTHLIKTRGQQVTLRCSSQSGHNTVSWYQQALGQGPQFIFQYYREEENGRGNFPPRFSGLQFPNYSSELNVNALELDDSALYLCASSSPAGGTGPYGYTFGSGTRLTVV.

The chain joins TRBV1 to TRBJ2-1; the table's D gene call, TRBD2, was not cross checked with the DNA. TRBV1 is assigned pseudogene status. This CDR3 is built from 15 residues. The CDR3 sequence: CTSSQDKAGVGEQFF. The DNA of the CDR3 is TGCACCAGCAGCCAAGATAAGGCGGGAGTGGGTGAGCAGTTCTTC.

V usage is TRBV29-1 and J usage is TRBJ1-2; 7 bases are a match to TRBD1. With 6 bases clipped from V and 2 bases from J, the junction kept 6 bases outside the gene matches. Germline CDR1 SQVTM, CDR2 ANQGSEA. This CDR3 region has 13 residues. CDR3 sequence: CSVRGGANYGYTF. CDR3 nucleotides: TGCAGCGTGCGAGGGGGCGCCAACTATGGCTACACCTTC.

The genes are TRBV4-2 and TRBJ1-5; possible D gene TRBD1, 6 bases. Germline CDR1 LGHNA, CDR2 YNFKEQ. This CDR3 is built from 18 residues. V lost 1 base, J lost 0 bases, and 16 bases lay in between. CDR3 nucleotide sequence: TGTGCCAGCAGCCAAGGCAGGGGTCTTCCAGGTAGCAATCAGCCCCAGCATTTT. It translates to CASSQGRGLPGSNQPQHF.

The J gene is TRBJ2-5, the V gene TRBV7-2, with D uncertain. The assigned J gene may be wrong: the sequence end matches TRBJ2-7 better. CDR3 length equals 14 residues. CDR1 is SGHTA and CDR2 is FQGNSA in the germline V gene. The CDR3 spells CASSPYLLTYEQYF. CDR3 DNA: TGTGCCAGCAGCCCCTATCTATTAACCTACGAGCAGTACTTC.

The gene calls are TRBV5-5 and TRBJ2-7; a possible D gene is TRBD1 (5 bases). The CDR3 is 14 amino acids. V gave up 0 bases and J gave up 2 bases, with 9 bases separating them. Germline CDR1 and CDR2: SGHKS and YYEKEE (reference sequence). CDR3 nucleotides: TGTGCCAGCAGCTTGGAGGACACTACCTACGAGCAGTACTTC. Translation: CASSLEDTTYEQYF. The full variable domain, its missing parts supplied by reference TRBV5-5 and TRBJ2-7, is DAGVTQSPTHLIKTRGQQVTLRCSPISGHKSVSWYQQVLGQGPQFIFQYYEKEERGRGNFPDRFSARQFPNYSSELNVNALLLGDSALYLCASSLEDTTYEQYFGPGTRLTVT.

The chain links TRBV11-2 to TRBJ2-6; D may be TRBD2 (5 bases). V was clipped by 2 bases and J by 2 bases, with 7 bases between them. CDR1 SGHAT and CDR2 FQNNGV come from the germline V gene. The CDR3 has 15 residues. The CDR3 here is CASSLQRAGANVLTF. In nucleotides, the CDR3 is TGTGCCAGCAGCTTACAGAGGGCTGGGGCCAACGTCCTGACTTTC. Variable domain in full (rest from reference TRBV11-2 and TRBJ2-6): EAGVAQSPRYKIIEKRQSVAFWCNPISGHATLYWYQQILGQGPKLLIQFQNNGVVDDSQLPKDRFSAERLKGVDSTLKIQPAKLEDSAVYLCASSLQRAGANVLTFGAGSRLTVL.

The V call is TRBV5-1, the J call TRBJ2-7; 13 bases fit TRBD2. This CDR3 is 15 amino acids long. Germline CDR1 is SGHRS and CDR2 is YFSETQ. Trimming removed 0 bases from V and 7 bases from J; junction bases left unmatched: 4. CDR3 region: CASSLAGLAGWEQYF. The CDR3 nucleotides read TGCGCCAGCAGCTTGGCGGGACTAGCGGGGTGGGAGCAGTACTTC.

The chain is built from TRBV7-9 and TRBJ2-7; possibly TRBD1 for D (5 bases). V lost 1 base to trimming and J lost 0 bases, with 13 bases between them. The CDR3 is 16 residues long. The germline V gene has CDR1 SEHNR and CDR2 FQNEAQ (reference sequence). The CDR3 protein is CASSLGPDKSSYEQYF. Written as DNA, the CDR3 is TGTGCCAGCAGCTTAGGGCCGGACAAGAGCTCCTACGAGCAGTACTTC.

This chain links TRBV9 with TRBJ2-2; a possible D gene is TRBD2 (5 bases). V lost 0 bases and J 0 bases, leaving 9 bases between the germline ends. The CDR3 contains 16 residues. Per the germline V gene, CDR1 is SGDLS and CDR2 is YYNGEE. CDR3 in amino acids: CASSVVGSPNTGELFF. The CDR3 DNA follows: TGTGCCAGCAGCGTAGTTGGGAGCCCGAACACCGGGGAGCTGTTTTTT.

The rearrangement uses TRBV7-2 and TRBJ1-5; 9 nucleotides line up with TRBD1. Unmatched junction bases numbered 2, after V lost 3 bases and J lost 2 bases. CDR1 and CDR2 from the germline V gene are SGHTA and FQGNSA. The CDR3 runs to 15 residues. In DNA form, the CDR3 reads TGTGCCAGCAGCTTCCGGGACAGGGGCAATCAGCCCCAGCATTTT. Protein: CASSFRDRGNQPQHF.

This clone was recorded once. CDR3 amino acids: CASSSLAGGGETQYF. The DNA for the CDR3 is TGCGCCAGCAGCTCACTAGCGGGAGGAGGCGAGACCCAGTACTTC. J is TRBJ2-5 and V is TRBV5-1; 12 nucleotides line up with TRBD2. V shed 3 bases and J 5 bases; nucleotides not matched to a gene: 5. The CDR3 runs to 15 residues. Germline CDR1 reads SGHRS; CDR2 reads YFSETQ.